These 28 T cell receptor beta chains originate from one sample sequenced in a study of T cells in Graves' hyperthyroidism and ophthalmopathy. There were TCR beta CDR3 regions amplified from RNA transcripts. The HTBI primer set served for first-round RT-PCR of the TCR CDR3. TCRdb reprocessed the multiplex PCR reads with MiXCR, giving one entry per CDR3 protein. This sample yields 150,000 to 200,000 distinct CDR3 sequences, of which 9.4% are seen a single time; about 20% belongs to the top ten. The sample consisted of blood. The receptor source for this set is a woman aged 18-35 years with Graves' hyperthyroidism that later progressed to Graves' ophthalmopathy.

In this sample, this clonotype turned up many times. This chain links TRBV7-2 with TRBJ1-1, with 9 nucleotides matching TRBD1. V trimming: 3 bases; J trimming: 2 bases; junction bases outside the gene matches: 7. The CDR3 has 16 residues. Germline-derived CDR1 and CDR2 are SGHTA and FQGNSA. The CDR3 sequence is CASSFTGGDGNTEAFF. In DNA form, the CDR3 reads TGTGCCAGCAGCTTCACAGGGGGCGACGGCAACACTGAAGCTTTCTTT.

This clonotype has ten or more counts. DNA for the CDR3: TGTGCCAGCAGCTCCAGAACCTCCGGGACAGGGGGCGACGAGCAGTACTTC. It yields the protein CASSSRTSGTGGDEQYF. The rearrangement joins TRBV7-8 to TRBJ2-7; 12 bases fit TRBD1. Trimming at V came to 4 bases and at J to 5 bases, leaving 12 bases not matched to a gene. CDR1 SGHVS and CDR2 FQNEAQ come from the germline V gene. The CDR3 runs 17 residues.

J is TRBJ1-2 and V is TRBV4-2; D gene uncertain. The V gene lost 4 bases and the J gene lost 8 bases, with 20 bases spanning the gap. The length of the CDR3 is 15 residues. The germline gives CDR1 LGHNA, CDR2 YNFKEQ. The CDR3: CASSPDTQYPGGYTF. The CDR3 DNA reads TGTGCCAGCAGCCCGGATACTCAGTACCCGGGGGGCTACACCTTC.

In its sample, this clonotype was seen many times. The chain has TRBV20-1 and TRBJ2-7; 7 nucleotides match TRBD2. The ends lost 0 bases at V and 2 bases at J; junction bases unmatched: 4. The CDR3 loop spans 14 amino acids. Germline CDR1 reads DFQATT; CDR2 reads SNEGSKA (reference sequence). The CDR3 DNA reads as TGCAGTGCTAGAGATTCAAGCGGGGCCTACGAGCAGTACTTC. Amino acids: CSARDSSGAYEQYF.

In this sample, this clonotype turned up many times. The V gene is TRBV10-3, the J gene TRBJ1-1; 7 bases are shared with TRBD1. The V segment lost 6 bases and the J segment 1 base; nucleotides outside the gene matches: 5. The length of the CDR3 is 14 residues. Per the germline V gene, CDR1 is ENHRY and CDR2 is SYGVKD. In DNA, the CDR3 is TGTGCCATCAGCTTTTACAGGGGGAACACTGAAGCTTTCTTT. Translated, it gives CAISFYRGNTEAFF.

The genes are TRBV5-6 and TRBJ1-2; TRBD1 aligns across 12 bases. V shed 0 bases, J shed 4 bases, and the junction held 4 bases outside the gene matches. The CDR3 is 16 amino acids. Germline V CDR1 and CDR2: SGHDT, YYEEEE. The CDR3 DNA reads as TGTGCCAGCAGCTTGGCCGGGACAGGGGGCGGCTATGGCTACACCTTC. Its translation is CASSLAGTGGGYGYTF. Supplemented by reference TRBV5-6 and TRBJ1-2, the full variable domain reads DAGVTQSPTHLIKTRGQQVTLRCSPKSGHDTVSWYQQALGQGPQFIFQYYEEEERQRGNFPDRFSGHQFPNYSSELNVNALLLGDSALYLCASSLAGTGGGYGYTFGSGTRLTVV.

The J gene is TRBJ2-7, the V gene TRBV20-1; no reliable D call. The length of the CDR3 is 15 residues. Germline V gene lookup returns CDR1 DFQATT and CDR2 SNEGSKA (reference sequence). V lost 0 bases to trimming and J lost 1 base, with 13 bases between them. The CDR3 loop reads CSARDLDGDSYEQYF. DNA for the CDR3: TGCAGTGCTAGAGATCTGGACGGCGATTCCTACGAGCAGTACTTC.

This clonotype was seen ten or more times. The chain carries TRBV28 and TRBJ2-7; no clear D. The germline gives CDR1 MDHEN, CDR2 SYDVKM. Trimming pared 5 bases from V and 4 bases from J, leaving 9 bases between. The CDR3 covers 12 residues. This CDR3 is CASSPRRYEQYF. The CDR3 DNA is TGTGCCAGCAGTCCGCGCAGGTACGAGCAGTACTTC.

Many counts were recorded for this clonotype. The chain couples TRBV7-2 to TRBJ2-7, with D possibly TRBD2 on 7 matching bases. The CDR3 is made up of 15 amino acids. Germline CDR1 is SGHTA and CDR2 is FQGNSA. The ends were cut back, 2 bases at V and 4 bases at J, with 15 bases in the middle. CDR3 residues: CASSLLRERGYEQYF. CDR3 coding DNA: TGTGCCAGCAGCTTATTGCGGGAGAGGGGGTACGAGCAGTACTTC.

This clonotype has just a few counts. The CDR3 sequence is CASSRSVHEQFF. CDR3 bases: TGTGCCAGCAGCCGGAGCGTTCATGAGCAGTTCTTC. The chain recombines TRBV3-1 with TRBJ2-1, with D unclear. The germline V gene has CDR1 LGHDT and CDR2 YNNKEL (reference sequence). V was trimmed by 4 bases and J by 8 bases, leaving 9 bases between them. The CDR3 runs 12 residues.

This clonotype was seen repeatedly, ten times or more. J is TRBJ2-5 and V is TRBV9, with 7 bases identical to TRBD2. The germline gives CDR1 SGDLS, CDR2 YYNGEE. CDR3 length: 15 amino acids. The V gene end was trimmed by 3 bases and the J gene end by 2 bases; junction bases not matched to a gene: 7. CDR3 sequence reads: CASSAAASGQETQYF. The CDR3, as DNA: TGTGCCAGCAGCGCCGCCGCTAGCGGACAAGAGACCCAGTACTTC. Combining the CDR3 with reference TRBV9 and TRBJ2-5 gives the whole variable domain DSGVTQTPKHLITATGQRVTLRCSPRSGDLSVYWYQQSLDQGLQFLIQYYNGEERAKGNILERFSAQQFPDLHSELNLSSLELGDSALYFCASSAAASGQETQYFGPGTRLLVL.

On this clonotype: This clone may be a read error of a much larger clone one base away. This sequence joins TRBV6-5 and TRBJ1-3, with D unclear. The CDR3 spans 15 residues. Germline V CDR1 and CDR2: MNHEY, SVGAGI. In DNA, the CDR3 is TGTGCCAGCAGTTACTTGACTGAAGCTGGAGACACCATATATTTT. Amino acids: CASSYLTEAGDTIYF.

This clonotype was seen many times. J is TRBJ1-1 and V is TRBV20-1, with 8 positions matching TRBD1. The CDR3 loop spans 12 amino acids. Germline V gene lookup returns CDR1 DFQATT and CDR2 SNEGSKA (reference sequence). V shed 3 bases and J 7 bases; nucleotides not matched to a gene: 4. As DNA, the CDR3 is TGCAGTGCTAGTTCACAGGGGGGTGAAGCTTTCTTT. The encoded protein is CSASSQGGEAFF.

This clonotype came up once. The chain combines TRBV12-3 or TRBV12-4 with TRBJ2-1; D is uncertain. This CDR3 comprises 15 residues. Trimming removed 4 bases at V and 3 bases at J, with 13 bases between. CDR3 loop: CASSSEAALYNEQFF. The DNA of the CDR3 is TGTGCCAGCAGTTCAGAGGCAGCCCTCTACAATGAGCAGTTCTTC.

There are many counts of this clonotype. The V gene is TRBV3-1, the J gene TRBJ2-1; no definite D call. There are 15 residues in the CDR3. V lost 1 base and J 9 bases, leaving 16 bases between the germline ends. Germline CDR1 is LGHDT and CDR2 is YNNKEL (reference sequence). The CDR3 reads CASSQGARSRVEQFF. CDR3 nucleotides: TGTGCCAGCAGCCAAGGGGCCAGGAGCCGGGTTGAGCAGTTCTTC.

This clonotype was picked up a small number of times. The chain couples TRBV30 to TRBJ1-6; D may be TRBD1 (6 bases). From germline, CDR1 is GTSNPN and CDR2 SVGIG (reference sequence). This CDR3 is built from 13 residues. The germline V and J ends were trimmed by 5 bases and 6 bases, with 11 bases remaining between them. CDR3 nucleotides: TGTGCCTGGGGGACATCCGGTAATTCACCCCTCCACTTT. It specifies CAWGTSGNSPLHF.

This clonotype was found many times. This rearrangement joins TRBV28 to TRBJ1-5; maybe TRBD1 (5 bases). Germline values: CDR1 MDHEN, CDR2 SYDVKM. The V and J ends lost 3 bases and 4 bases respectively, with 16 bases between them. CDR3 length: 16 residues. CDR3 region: CASSFALGTENQPQHF. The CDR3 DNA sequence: TGTGCCAGCAGTTTTGCCCTCGGGACCGAGAATCAGCCCCAGCATTTT.

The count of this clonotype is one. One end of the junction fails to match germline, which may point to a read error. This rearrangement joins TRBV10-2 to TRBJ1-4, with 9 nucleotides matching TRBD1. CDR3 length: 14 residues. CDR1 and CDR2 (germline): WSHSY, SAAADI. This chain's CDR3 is CASGAGTGNEELFF. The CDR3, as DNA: TGCGCCAGCGGAGCCGGGACAGGGAATGAAGAACTGTTTTTT.

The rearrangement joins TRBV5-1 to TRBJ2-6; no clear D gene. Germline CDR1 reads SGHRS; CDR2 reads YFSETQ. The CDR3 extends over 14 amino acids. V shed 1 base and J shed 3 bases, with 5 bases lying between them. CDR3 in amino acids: CASSLKGGANVLTF. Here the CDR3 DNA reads TGCGCCAGCAGCTTGAAGGGTGGGGCCAACGTCCTGACTTTC.

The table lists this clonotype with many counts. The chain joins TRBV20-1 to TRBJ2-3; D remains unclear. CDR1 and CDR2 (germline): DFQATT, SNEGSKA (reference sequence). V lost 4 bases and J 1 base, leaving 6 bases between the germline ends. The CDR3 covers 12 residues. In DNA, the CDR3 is TGCAGTGCTACCGCGGGCACAGATACGCAGTATTTT. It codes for CSATAGTDTQYF.

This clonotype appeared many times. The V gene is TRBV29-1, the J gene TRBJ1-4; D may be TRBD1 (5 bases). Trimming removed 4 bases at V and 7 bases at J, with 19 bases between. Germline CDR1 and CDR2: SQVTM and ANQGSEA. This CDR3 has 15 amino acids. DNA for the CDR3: TGCAGCGTTGGAACCGAAGGGGTTTTGACTGAAAAACTGTTTTTT. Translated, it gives CSVGTEGVLTEKLFF. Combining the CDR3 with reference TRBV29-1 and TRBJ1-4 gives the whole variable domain SAVISQKPSRDICQRGTSLTIQCQVDSQVTMMFWYRQQPGQSLTLIATANQGSEATYESGFVIDKFPISRPNLTFSTLTVSNMSPEDSSIYLCSVGTEGVLTEKLFFGSGTQLSVL.

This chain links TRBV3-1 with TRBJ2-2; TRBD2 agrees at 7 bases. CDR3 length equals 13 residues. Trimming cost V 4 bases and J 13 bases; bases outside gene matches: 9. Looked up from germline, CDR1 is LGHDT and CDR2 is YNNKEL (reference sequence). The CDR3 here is CASSPSNWEGLFF. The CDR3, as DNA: TGTGCCAGCAGCCCCTCAAACTGGGAGGGGCTGTTTTTT.

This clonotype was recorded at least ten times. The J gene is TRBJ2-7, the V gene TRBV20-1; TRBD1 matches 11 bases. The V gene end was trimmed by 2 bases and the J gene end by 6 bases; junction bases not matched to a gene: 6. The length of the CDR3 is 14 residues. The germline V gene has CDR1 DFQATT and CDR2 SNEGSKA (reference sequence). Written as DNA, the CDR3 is TGCAGTGCTAGATGGACCGGGACAGGGGGCGAGCAGTACTTC. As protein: CSARWTGTGGEQYF.

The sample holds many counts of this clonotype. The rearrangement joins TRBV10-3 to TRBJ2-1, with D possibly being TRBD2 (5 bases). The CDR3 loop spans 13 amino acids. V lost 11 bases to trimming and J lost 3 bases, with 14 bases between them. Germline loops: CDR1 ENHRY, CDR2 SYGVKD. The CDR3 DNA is TGTGCCGTTCTTAGCGCAAACTACAATGAGCAGTTCTTC. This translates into CAVLSANYNEQFF.

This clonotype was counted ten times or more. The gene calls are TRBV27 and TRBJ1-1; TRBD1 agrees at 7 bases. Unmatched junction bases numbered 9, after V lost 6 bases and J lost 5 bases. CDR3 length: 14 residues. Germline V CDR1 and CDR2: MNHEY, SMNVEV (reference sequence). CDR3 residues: CASRYRDSWTEAFF. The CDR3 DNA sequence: TGTGCCAGCAGATACAGGGACAGCTGGACTGAAGCTTTCTTT.

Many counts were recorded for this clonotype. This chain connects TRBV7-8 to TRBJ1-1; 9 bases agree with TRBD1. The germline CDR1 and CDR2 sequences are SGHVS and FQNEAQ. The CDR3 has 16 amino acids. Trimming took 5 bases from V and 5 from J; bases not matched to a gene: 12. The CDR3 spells CASSITTGTGITEAFF. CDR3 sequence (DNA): TGTGCCAGCAGCATTACGACCGGGACAGGGATTACTGAAGCTTTCTTT.

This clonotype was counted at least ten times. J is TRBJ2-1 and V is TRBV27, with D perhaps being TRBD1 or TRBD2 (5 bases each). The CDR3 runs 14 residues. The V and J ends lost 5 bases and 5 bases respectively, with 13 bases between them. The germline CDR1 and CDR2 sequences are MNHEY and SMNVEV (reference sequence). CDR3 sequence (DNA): TGTGCCAGCAGTCCGGGACCGACAGACAATGAGCAGTTCTTC. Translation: CASSPGPTDNEQFF.

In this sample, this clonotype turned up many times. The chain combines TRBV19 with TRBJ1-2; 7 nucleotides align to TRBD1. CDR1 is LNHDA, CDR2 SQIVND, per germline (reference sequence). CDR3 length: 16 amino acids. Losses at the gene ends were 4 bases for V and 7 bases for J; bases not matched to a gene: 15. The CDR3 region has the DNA TGTGCCAGTAGTACCCGATGGACTACAGGGGTAGGTGGCTACACCTTC. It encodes CASSTRWTTGVGGYTF.